Listed below are T cell receptor beta chains from one sample, sequenced in a study of identical twins. MiXCR was run by TCRdb on the 5' RACE reads, yielding one entry per CDR3 protein. The table lists about 890,000 distinct CDR3 sequences, around an eighth of them singletons. Another study also made use of these data, one on yellow fever vaccine responses in identical twins.

Sequencing used PBMCs. These receptors were obtained from a woman younger than 35 in good health. The CDR3 runs from the conserved cysteine through the conserved F or W. D genes are given only for firm matches. Size values are once, few and many counts, or a class for expanded clones, and some rows have none.

v_gene: TRBV3-1; j_gene: TRBJ2-3; abundance: many; len: 13; d_gene: .; CDR3aa: CASSQRGSDTQYF; CDR3nt: TGTGCCAGCAGCCAACGGGGATCAGATACGCAGTATTTT
v_gene: TRBV19; j_gene: TRBJ2-2; abundance: few; len: 16; d_gene: .; CDR3aa: CASSTSGIQNTGELFF; CDR3nt: TGTGCCAGTAGTACCTCAGGGATACAGAACACCGGGGAGCTGTTTTTT
v_gene: TRBV7-2; j_gene: TRBJ2-1; abundance: .; len: 17; d_gene: TRBD2; CDR3aa: CASSLRWTSGGYNEQFF; CDR3nt: TGTGCCAGCAGCCTTCGTTGGACTAGCGGGGGTTACAATGAGCAGTTCTTC
v_gene: TRBV19; j_gene: TRBJ2-5; abundance: .; len: 12; d_gene: .; CDR3aa: CARPLGQETQYF; CDR3nt: TGTGCCCGGCCGCTTGGACAAGAGACCCAGTACTTC
v_gene: TRBV4-1; j_gene: TRBJ2-5; abundance: .; len: 14; d_gene: TRBD1; CDR3aa: CASSQAQGAETQYF; CDR3nt: TGCGCCAGCAGCCAAGCCCAGGGGGCAGAGACCCAGTACTTC
v_gene: TRBV5-1; j_gene: TRBJ2-2; abundance: few; len: 15; d_gene: .; CDR3aa: CASSLAGVEAGELFF; CDR3nt: TGCGCCAGCAGCTTGGCCGGGGTAGAGGCCGGGGAGCTGTTTTTT
v_gene: TRBV20-1; j_gene: TRBJ1-5; abundance: few; len: 13; d_gene: TRBD1; CDR3aa: CSAGRTGDQPQHF; CDR3nt: TGCAGTGCTGGGAGGACAGGCGATCAGCCCCAGCATTTT
v_gene: TRBV5-1; j_gene: TRBJ2-2; abundance: many; len: 15; d_gene: TRBD1; CDR3aa: CASSGGQGYTGELFF; CDR3nt: TGCGCCAGCAGCGGAGGACAGGGCTACACCGGGGAGCTGTTTTTT
v_gene: TRBV6-1; j_gene: TRBJ2-7; abundance: few; len: 15; d_gene: TRBD1; CDR3aa: CASSEVDRGGNEQYF; CDR3nt: TGTGCCAGCAGTGAAGTCGACAGGGGTGGAAACGAGCAGTACTTC
v_gene: TRBV5-5; j_gene: TRBJ1-1; abundance: .; len: 16; d_gene: .; CDR3aa: CASSLGPHRERTEAFF; CDR3nt: TGTGCCAGCAGCTTGGGCCCCCACAGGGAGCGCACTGAAGCTTTCTTT
v_gene: TRBV11-2; j_gene: TRBJ2-3; abundance: .; len: 14; d_gene: .; CDR3aa: CASSLRRAGDTQYF; CDR3nt: TGTGCCAGCAGCTTAAGGAGGGCGGGGGATACGCAGTATTTT
v_gene: TRBV7-8; j_gene: TRBJ2-3; abundance: .; len: 16; d_gene: .; CDR3aa: CASSLGARLLTDTQYF; CDR3nt: TGTGCCAGCAGCTTAGGTGCGCGGCTACTCACAGATACGCAGTATTTT
v_gene: TRBV12-3/TRBV12-4; j_gene: TRBJ2-5; abundance: few; len: 12; d_gene: .; CDR3aa: CAAVGCIETQYF; CDR3nt: TGCGCCGCAGTGGGATGTATTGAGACCCAGTACTTC
v_gene: TRBV7-8; j_gene: TRBJ2-5; abundance: .; len: 17; d_gene: .; CDR3aa: CASSPSLLGQIQETQYF; CDR3nt: TGTGCCAGCAGCCCATCTTTACTAGGACAGATACAAGAGACCCAGTACTTC
v_gene: TRBV10-3; j_gene: TRBJ2-7; abundance: many; len: 11; d_gene: .; CDR3aa: CATEGDYEQYF; CDR3nt: TGTGCCACCGAAGGGGACTACGAGCAGTACTTC
v_gene: TRBV12-3/TRBV12-4; j_gene: TRBJ2-2; abundance: .; len: 17; d_gene: TRBD2; CDR3aa: CASRPGLAGGVAGELFF; CDR3nt: TGTGCCAGCAGACCGGGACTAGCGGGGGGAGTTGCCGGGGAGCTGTTTTTT
v_gene: TRBV4-2; j_gene: TRBJ2-3; abundance: few; len: 18; d_gene: TRBD2; CDR3aa: CASSQDTPLAGVADTQYF; CDR3nt: TGTGCCAGCAGCCAAGATACCCCGCTAGCGGGAGTGGCAGATACGCAGTATTTT
v_gene: TRBV28; j_gene: TRBJ2-3; abundance: few; len: 15; d_gene: .; CDR3aa: CASSLYITSTDTQYF; CDR3nt: TGTGCCAGCAGTTTATACATCACTAGCACAGATACGCAGTATTTT
v_gene: TRBV20-1; j_gene: TRBJ2-7; abundance: .; len: 11; d_gene: TRBD1; CDR3aa: CSARGQNEQYF; CDR3nt: TGCAGTGCCCGGGGACAGAACGAGCAGTACTTC
v_gene: TRBV9; j_gene: TRBJ2-1; abundance: few; len: 14; d_gene: .; CDR3aa: CASSDMRLPNEQFF; CDR3nt: TGTGCCAGCAGCGATATGAGACTACCCAATGAGCAGTTCTTC
v_gene: TRBV20-1; j_gene: TRBJ2-3; abundance: few; len: 17; d_gene: TRBD2; CDR3aa: CSARRSGTNPSTDTQYF; CDR3nt: TGCAGTGCTAGACGGTCCGGGACTAACCCTAGCACAGATACGCAGTATTTT
v_gene: TRBV12-3/TRBV12-4; j_gene: TRBJ2-4; abundance: .; len: 14; d_gene: .; CDR3aa: CASSWGHFKNIQYF; CDR3nt: TGTGCCAGCAGTTGGGGACACTTTAAAAACATTCAGTACTTC
v_gene: TRBV6-1; j_gene: TRBJ2-5; abundance: few; len: 14; d_gene: .; CDR3aa: CASRDLVGRETQYF; CDR3nt: TGTGCCAGCCGAGACCTAGTGGGTAGGGAGACCCAGTACTTC
v_gene: TRBV27; j_gene: TRBJ2-5; abundance: many; len: 14; d_gene: .; CDR3aa: CASSSPDGQETQYF; CDR3nt: TGTGCCAGCAGTTCCCCGGACGGACAAGAGACCCAGTACTTC
v_gene: TRBV24-1; j_gene: TRBJ1-1; abundance: .; len: 14; d_gene: .; CDR3aa: CATSDAGPHTEAFF; CDR3nt: TGTGCCACCAGTGATGCGGGGCCGCACACTGAAGCTTTCTTT
v_gene: TRBV20-1; j_gene: TRBJ2-1; abundance: .; len: 16; d_gene: TRBD1; CDR3aa: CSATFFRDREGREQFF; CDR3nt: TGCAGTGCTACCTTTTTCCGGGACAGGGAAGGTCGTGAGCAGTTCTTC
v_gene: TRBV7-8; j_gene: TRBJ1-2; abundance: few; len: 16; d_gene: .; CDR3aa: CASSLAGHYRNYGYTF; CDR3nt: TGTGCCAGCAGCTTAGCTGGACACTACCGTAACTATGGCTACACCTTC
v_gene: TRBV3-1; j_gene: TRBJ2-7; abundance: many; len: 14; d_gene: .; CDR3aa: CASSQGVNFYEQYF; CDR3nt: TGTGCCAGCAGCCAGGGTGTCAATTTCTACGAGCAGTACTTC
v_gene: TRBV28; j_gene: TRBJ1-3; abundance: many; len: 16; d_gene: .; CDR3aa: CASSLGAGFSGNTIYF; CDR3nt: TGTGCCAGCAGTTTAGGCGCAGGATTCTCTGGAAACACCATATATTTT
v_gene: TRBV4-1; j_gene: TRBJ2-1; abundance: .; len: 14; d_gene: .; CDR3aa: CASSIRDGDNEQFF; CDR3nt: TGCGCCAGCAGCATCCGGGACGGGGACAATGAGCAGTTCTTC
v_gene: TRBV9; j_gene: TRBJ2-7; abundance: .; len: 14; d_gene: .; CDR3aa: CASSTRGGDYEQYF; CDR3nt: TGTGCCAGCAGCACTCGTGGTGGGGACTACGAGCAGTACTTC
v_gene: TRBV11-2; j_gene: TRBJ2-2; abundance: many; len: 16; d_gene: .; CDR3aa: CASSLEMAGSTGELFF; CDR3nt: TGTGCCAGCAGCTTAGAAATGGCAGGCAGCACCGGGGAGCTGTTTTTT
v_gene: TRBV4-2; j_gene: TRBJ2-6; abundance: .; len: 23; d_gene: .; CDR3aa: CASSQVAGAGDRRNPSGANVLTF; CDR3nt: TGTGCCAGCAGCCAAGTAGCCGGGGCAGGCGACCGTAGAAACCCCTCTGGGGCCAACGTCCTGACTTTC